Listed here are 16 T cell receptor beta chains from one sample, sequenced in a study of Ad26.COV2.S vaccination and SARS-CoV-2 variants. Profiling relied on immunoSEQ multiplex PCR, and the TCRdb table lists in-frame clones only, not all of them. The sample has fewer than 500,000 clones, approximately 90% seen once. This sample's treatment: some 20 received Ad26.COV2.S at low or high dose, single or two shots; 5 received placebo; per-sample allocation not given. Samples were taken on day 63 after the first vaccine or placebo injection. Material: peripheral blood, obtained in a trial of Ad26.COV2.S vaccine versus placebo. The receptors were gathered from a person between 18 and 59 years old who received the Ad26.COV2.S COVID-19 vaccine or a placebo.

J is TRBJ1-5 and V is TRBV4-1, with a tentative D call TRBD1 (6 bases). From germline, CDR1 is MGHRA and CDR2 YSYEKL. The CDR3 is 17 amino acids. The V and J ends lost 4 bases and 4 bases respectively, with 20 bases between them. The CDR3 loop is CASSPTPPGAANQPQHF. The CDR3 region has the DNA TGCGCCAGCAGCCCCACCCCTCCGGGGGCGGCAAATCAGCCCCAGCATTTT.

This sequence joins TRBV7-9 and TRBJ2-3; D is possibly TRBD2 (5 bases). V lost 5 bases, J lost 6 bases, and 18 bases lay in between. CDR1 SEHNR and CDR2 FQNEAQ come from the germline V gene (reference sequence). CDR3 length equals 15 residues. CDR3 DNA: TGTGCCAGCAGCCCCACGCACGGAGAGGGTGATACGCAGTATTTT. Translation gives CASSPTHGEGDTQYF.

This clone has more than one count but fewer than ten. The chain couples TRBV10-2 to TRBJ2-1; 7 bases are shared with TRBD2. This CDR3 region has 16 residues. Per the germline V gene, CDR1 is WSHSY and CDR2 is SAAADI. The V gene end was trimmed by 5 bases and the J gene end by 3 bases; junction bases not matched to a gene: 10. The CDR3 region is CASSLLLSGIYNEQFF. The CDR3 DNA sequence: TGCGCCAGCAGTCTCCTCCTAAGCGGGATCTACAATGAGCAGTTCTTC.

The V gene is TRBV7-3, the J gene TRBJ2-1, with 7 bases matching TRBD2. The CDR3 loop spans 14 amino acids. With V trimmed by 2 bases and J by 8 bases, 6 bases remained unmatched. The germline V gene has CDR1 SGHTA and CDR2 FQGTGA. CDR3 DNA sequence: TGTGCCAGCAGCTTAGCGGGAGTTGGGTATGAGCAGTTCTTC. Protein sequence: CASSLAGVGYEQFF.

The V and J genes are TRBV18 and TRBJ1-1; D perhaps matches TRBD1 (6 bases). Per the germline V gene, CDR1 is KGHSH and CDR2 is LQKENI. V was pared by 5 bases and J by 0 bases, with 16 bases between. The CDR3 has 16 amino acids. The CDR3 spells CASSRAGASMNTEAFF. In nucleotides, the CDR3 is TGTGCCAGCTCAAGGGCAGGGGCGAGCATGAACACTGAAGCTTTCTTT.

This clone was seen only once. This sequence joins TRBV28 and TRBJ2-7; 7 nucleotides line up with TRBD2. V lost 6 bases to trimming and J lost 3 bases; unmatched junction nucleotides: 8. The V gene's germline CDR1 is MDHEN and CDR2 SYDVKM. This CDR3 has 14 amino acids. In DNA form, the CDR3 reads TGTGCCAGCAGAGAGCTAGCGGACTTCTACGAGCAGTACTTC. Amino acid sequence: CASRELADFYEQYF. The variable domain in full, with the rest retrieved from reference TRBV28 and TRBJ2-7, is DVKVTQSSRYLVKRTGEKVFLECVQDMDHENMFWYRQDPGLGLRLIYFSYDVKMKEKGDIPEGYSVSREKKERFSLILESASTNQTSMYLCASRELADFYEQYFGPGTRLTVT.

The chain carries TRBV18 and TRBJ2-1; D unclear. Germline CDR1 KGHSH, CDR2 LQKENI. The germline V and J ends were trimmed by 3 bases and 6 bases, with 12 bases remaining between them. The CDR3 is 14 residues long. The CDR3 is CASSPSPIPNEQFF. The CDR3 region has the DNA TGTGCCAGCTCACCTTCGCCGATCCCCAATGAGCAGTTCTTC.

This chain connects TRBV6-6 to TRBJ2-3, with 9 bases aligning to TRBD1. V lost 6 bases, J lost 3 bases, and 7 bases stayed unmatched. The length of the CDR3 is 15 residues. Per germline, CDR1 MNHNY and CDR2 SVGAGI (reference sequence). CDR3: CASRARDRETDTQYF. The CDR3 DNA reads TGTGCCAGCAGAGCCCGGGACAGGGAGACAGATACGCAGTATTTT.

This chain links TRBV27 with TRBJ2-7, with a weak D call TRBD1 (6 bases). The length of the CDR3 is 16 residues. Trimming stripped 3 bases from V and 1 base from J, with 16 bases between. Looked up from germline, CDR1 is MNHEY and CDR2 is SMNVEV (reference sequence). The CDR3 loop is CASSLIHTGRSYEQYF. The CDR3, as DNA: TGTGCCAGCAGTTTGATTCACACAGGGCGATCCTACGAGCAGTACTTC.

This CDR3 reads CASSPTGGGADTQYF. The CDR3 bases are TGCGCCAGCAGCCCGACAGGGGGAGGTGCAGATACGCAGTATTTT. This chain links TRBV5-1 with TRBJ2-3, with TRBD1 identical over 9 bases. J lost 4 bases, V lost 4 bases, and 7 bases had no gene match. Germline CDR1 and CDR2: SGHRS and YFSETQ. The CDR3 runs to 15 residues.

The chain employs TRBV25-1 and TRBJ1-5; D is possibly TRBD1 (5 bases). Germline V lookup: CDR1 MGHDK, CDR2 SYGVNS. This CDR3 contains 16 residues. V shed 1 base and J shed 3 bases, with 13 bases lying between them. CDR3 in DNA: TGTGCCAGCAGTGAATCCGGGGGAGGGGCCAATCAGCCCCAGCATTTT. This codes for CASSESGGGANQPQHF.

This sequence joins TRBV7-9 and TRBJ2-6; 9 bases agree with TRBD1. The CDR3 totals 17 residues. The trim removed 5 bases at V and 4 bases at J, leaving 9 bases unmatched. Germline V gene sequence: CDR1 SEHNR, CDR2 FQNEAQ (reference sequence). The CDR3 nucleotides are TGTGCCAGCAGCCCGACAGGGGGAATCATAGGGGCCAACGTCCTGACTTTC. Amino acid sequence: CASSPTGGIIGANVLTF.

This chain uses TRBV6-6 with TRBJ2-5; 7 positions match TRBD2. Germline V gives CDR1 MNHNY, CDR2 SVGAGI (reference sequence). V lost 2 bases, J lost 5 bases, and 8 bases stayed unmatched. This CDR3 contains 15 residues. This CDR3 reads CASSYPQNGGETQYF. For the CDR3, the DNA is TGTGCCAGCAGTTACCCTCAAAACGGGGGGGAGACCCAGTACTTC.

The CDR3 sequence is CASSVDPGTSGRTMDEQYF. For the CDR3, the DNA is TGTGCCAGCAGCGTAGACCCCGGGACTAGCGGGAGGACGATGGACGAGCAGTACTTC. The J gene is TRBJ2-7, the V gene TRBV9, with 15 bases that match TRBD2. Per the germline V gene, CDR1 is SGDLS and CDR2 is YYNGEE. This CDR3 is 19 amino acids long. The trim removed 0 bases at V and 5 bases at J, leaving 12 bases unmatched.

The chain recombines TRBV19 with TRBJ2-5, with 8 bases aligning to TRBD1. The germline CDR1 and CDR2 sequences are LNHDA and SQIVND (reference sequence). The CDR3 has 13 amino acids. J was trimmed by 3 bases and V by 5 bases; bases with no gene match: 2. In DNA, the CDR3 is TGTGCCAGTAGTGCGACAGGGGAAGAGACCCAGTACTTC. This gives the protein CASSATGEETQYF.

This chain joins TRBV29-1 and TRBJ2-2, with 11 bases matching TRBD1. This CDR3 is built from 15 residues. Germline assignment: CDR1 SQVTM and CDR2 ANQGSEA. The V segment lost 6 bases and the J segment 7 bases; nucleotides outside the gene matches: 10. Written as DNA, the CDR3 is TGCAGCGTGATACCCGGGACAGGGGGGCACGGGGAGCTGTTTTTT. It codes for CSVIPGTGGHGELFF.